These 24 T cell receptor beta chains were all obtained from the same sample, sequenced in a study of CD4+ T cells in melanoma. Only in-frame clones appear in the TCRdb table, and some are missing; sequencing was by immunoSEQ multiplex PCR. Here the sample spans about 15,000 clones, 62% being singletons. Material for sequencing was cells from a culture (not recorded whether cultured in vitro). The receptors here all came from a human donor with melanoma.

This clone was recorded once. J is TRBJ2-5 and V is TRBV5-1; 8 bases map to TRBD2. From germline, CDR1 is SGHRS and CDR2 YFSETQ. The CDR3 runs to 16 residues. With V trimmed by 7 bases and J by 5 bases, 16 bases remained unmatched. The CDR3 sequence is CASSSRGGSGLETQYF. The CDR3 coding sequence is TGCGCCAGCTCTAGCCGGGGGGGAAGTGGACTCGAGACCCAGTACTTC.

The chain combines TRBV11-2 with TRBJ1-1, with D possibly TRBD1 on 5 matching bases. With 5 bases removed from V and 3 bases from J, the gap between germline ends came to 13 bases. This CDR3 is 14 amino acids long. CDR1 SGHAT and CDR2 FQNNGV come from the germline V gene. In DNA, the CDR3 is TGTGCCAGCAGCCGGATGGCGGGGGACACTGAAGCTTTCTTT. This codes for CASSRMAGDTEAFF.

In its sample, this clone was seen a few times. The V gene is TRBV12-5, the J gene TRBJ2-2; TRBD1 agrees at 7 bases. Germline V lookup: CDR1 LGHNT, CDR2 FRNRAP. CDR3 length equals 18 residues. J was trimmed by 7 bases and V by 3 bases; bases with no gene match: 17. The CDR3 region is CASGFDRVTARGIGELFF. The CDR3 nucleotides read TGTGCTAGTGGTTTCGACAGGGTGACTGCAAGGGGAATCGGGGAGCTGTTTTTT. Looking up the rest from reference TRBV12-5 and TRBJ2-2 gives the full variable domain: DARVTQTPRHKVTEMGQEVTMRCQPILGHNTVFWYRQTMMQGLELLAYFRNRAPLDDSGMPKDRFSAEMPDATLATLKIQPSEPRDSAVYFCASGFDRVTARGIGELFFGEGSRLTVL.

The chain joins TRBV10-2 to TRBJ2-3, with no clear D. The CDR3 loop spans 18 amino acids. With 0 bases removed from V and 0 bases from J, the gap between germline ends came to 16 bases. Germline values: CDR1 WSHSY, CDR2 SAAADI. CDR3 loop: CASSESRRRKTSTDTQYF. CDR3 bases: TGCGCCAGCAGTGAGTCGAGGCGCCGGAAGACTAGCACAGATACGCAGTATTTT.

This rearrangement joins TRBV6-5 to TRBJ2-3; tentatively, D is TRBD1 or TRBD2 (5 bases each). Germline CDR1 and CDR2: MNHEY and SVGAGI. The CDR3 extends over 14 amino acids. Trimming removed 8 bases from V and 2 bases from J, with 14 bases in between. Here the CDR3 reads CASVAGANTDTQYF. The CDR3 coding sequence is TGTGCCAGCGTGGCCGGGGCGAACACAGATACGCAGTATTTT.

The gene calls are TRBV7-6 and TRBJ2-3; weak D call: TRBD2 (5 bases). Germline-derived CDR1 and CDR2 are SGHVS and FNYEAQ. Trimming cost V 5 bases and J 6 bases, with 12 bases left between them. The CDR3 covers 13 residues. CDR3 DNA sequence: TGTGCCAGCAGCCAAGTACGCGGGGATACGCAGTATTTT. Its protein product is CASSQVRGDTQYF.

J is TRBJ1-5 and V is TRBV15; 7 bases match TRBD1. The length of the CDR3 is 14 residues. V trimming: 1 base; J trimming: 7 bases; junction bases outside the gene matches: 4. CDR1 LNHNV and CDR2 YYDKDF come from the germline V gene (reference sequence). CDR3: CATSRGQGRQPQHF. The CDR3 DNA follows: TGTGCCACCAGCAGAGGACAGGGTAGGCAGCCCCAGCATTTT.

This chain joins TRBV19 and TRBJ1-2, with D maybe TRBD1 (5 bases). There are 19 residues in the CDR3. From germline, CDR1 is LNHDA and CDR2 SQIVND (reference sequence). The V gene lost 2 bases and the J gene lost 2 bases, with 24 bases spanning the gap. CDR3 region: CASSISLQGQRRWNYGYTF. The CDR3 region has the DNA TGTGCCAGTAGTATATCCCTCCAGGGCCAGCGAAGATGGAACTATGGCTACACCTTC. Together with reference TRBV19 and TRBJ1-2, the CDR3 gives the full variable domain: DGGITQSPKYLFRKEGQNVTLSCEQNLNHDAMYWYRQDPGQGLRLIYYSQIVNDFQKGDIAEGYSVSREKKESFPLTVTSAQKNPTAFYLCASSISLQGQRRWNYGYTFGSGTRLTVV.

In the case of this clone: Other DNA sequences from this sample encode an identical CDR3 as well. For the CDR3, the DNA is TGTGCCAGCAGATCCACTAGCGGGGGCCCCTACGAGCAGTACTTC. As protein: CASRSTSGGPYEQYF. The gene calls are TRBV11-2 and TRBJ2-7; 11 nucleotides match TRBD2. J lost 2 bases, V lost 6 bases, and 6 bases had no gene match. The CDR3 runs to 15 residues. Per germline, CDR1 SGHAT and CDR2 FQNNGV.

V and J are TRBV4-1 and TRBJ2-2; possibly TRBD1 for D (7 bases). CDR3 length equals 14 residues. V was cut by 6 bases and J by 5 bases, with 13 bases left in between. Germline CDR1 reads MGHRA; CDR2 reads YSYEKL. The DNA of the CDR3 is TGCGCCAGCAGGAGGCCAGGGGGGACCGGGGAGCTGTTTTTT. Translated, it gives CASRRPGGTGELFF.

V usage is TRBV7-9 and J usage is TRBJ1-1; possibly TRBD1 for D (5 bases). Germline V CDR1 and CDR2: SEHNR, FQNEAQ (reference sequence). The CDR3 spans 14 residues. Deletions cut 5 bases from V and 7 bases from J, with 17 bases between. CDR3: CASSPLGGSGEAFF. The DNA for the CDR3 is TGTGCCAGCAGCCCCCTCGGGGGGAGCGGTGAAGCTTTCTTT.

This clone was detected only a few times. The rearrangement links TRBV6-5 to TRBJ1-1; D gene ambiguous. The CDR3 loop spans 12 amino acids. The germline gives CDR1 MNHEY, CDR2 SVGAGI. V was clipped by 3 bases and J by 6 bases, with 8 bases between them. DNA for the CDR3: TGTGCCAGCAGTTATGGCAGGTCTGAAGCTTTCTTT. Protein product: CASSYGRSEAFF.

The rearrangement links TRBV27 to TRBJ2-5; 8 positions agree with TRBD1. This CDR3 region has 15 residues. CDR1 and CDR2 (germline): MNHEY, SMNVEV (reference sequence). Trimming removed 3 bases from V and 5 bases from J; junction bases left unmatched: 8. The CDR3 sequence is CASSFRAGGWETQYF. The DNA for the CDR3 is TGTGCCAGCAGTTTTAGGGCAGGGGGCTGGGAGACCCAGTACTTC.

The table lists this clone with a few counts. V usage is TRBV4-1 and J usage is TRBJ2-2, with TRBD2 identical over 10 bases. Germline V lookup: CDR1 MGHRA, CDR2 YSYEKL. The CDR3 sequence is 15 residues long. V gave up 11 bases and J gave up 3 bases; unmatched junction bases: 9. CDR3 sequence reads: CASRPAGGHTGELFF. The CDR3 DNA is TGCGCCTCTCGTCCAGCGGGGGGGCACACCGGGGAGCTGTTTTTT.

This clone was recorded a few times. The CDR3 region has the DNA TGTGCCAGTAGTACCTGGACAGGGGATAACTATGGCTACACCTTC. Translation: CASSTWTGDNYGYTF. The chain couples TRBV19 to TRBJ1-2, with 9 positions matching TRBD1. The V gene's germline CDR1 is LNHDA and CDR2 SQIVND (reference sequence). The length of the CDR3 is 15 residues. After removal of 4 bases from V and 1 base from J, the junction contained 4 bases not matched to a gene.

The chain joins TRBV6-5 to TRBJ2-7, with 10 bases that match TRBD1. Germline CDR1 MNHEY, CDR2 SVGAGI. The CDR3 sequence is 14 residues long. The ends lost 5 bases at V and 6 bases at J; junction bases unmatched: 7. The CDR3 DNA follows: TGTGCCAGCAGTCGGAACCGGGACAGGGGCGAGCAGTACTTC. It codes for CASSRNRDRGEQYF.

In this sample, this clone turned up a few times. The J gene is TRBJ2-1, the V gene TRBV11-2; D may match TRBD1 or TRBD2 (7 bases each). Germline V CDR1 and CDR2: SGHAT, FQNNGV. The CDR3 sequence is 14 residues long. V was trimmed by 4 bases and J by 7 bases, leaving 14 bases between them. Here the CDR3 DNA reads TGTGCCAGCAGCTCCAGACAGGGAGGGAATGAGCAGTTCTTC. It is translated as CASSSRQGGNEQFF.

This clone was observed once. The CDR3 region is CASSATSGGSPDTQYF. The CDR3 bases are TGTGCCAGCAGCGCCACTAGCGGGGGGTCCCCCGATACGCAGTATTTT. This sequence joins TRBV5-4 and TRBJ2-3, with 12 bases matching TRBD2. V lost 4 bases and J lost 6; bases outside the gene matches: 9. The CDR3 spans 16 residues. From germline, CDR1 is SGHNT and CDR2 YYREEE (reference sequence).

The chain couples TRBV11-2 to TRBJ2-5, with 7 bases identical to TRBD2. Trimming at V came to 6 bases and at J to 3 bases, leaving 13 bases not matched to a gene. Germline assignment: CDR1 SGHAT and CDR2 FQNNGV. The CDR3 runs 16 residues. CDR3 in DNA: TGTGCCAGCAGGCGTTCTTGGTTGGGGGGGAAAGAGACCCAGTACTTC. Translation gives CASRRSWLGGKETQYF.

V and J are TRBV5-4 and TRBJ1-2; the match to TRBD1 covers 9 bases. The germline CDR1 and CDR2 sequences are SGHNT and YYREEE (reference sequence). V trimming: 2 bases; J trimming: 4 bases; junction bases outside the gene matches: 6. The CDR3 totals 15 residues. In DNA, the CDR3 is TGTGCCAGCAGCTTAAGTACAGGGGGCTCCTATGGCTACACCTTC. Protein: CASSLSTGGSYGYTF.

The gene calls are TRBV2 and TRBJ2-3; the match to TRBD1 covers 7 bases. Germline V CDR1 and CDR2: SNHLY, FYNNEI. The CDR3 extends over 14 amino acids. The J segment lost 0 bases and the V segment lost 6 bases, leaving 3 bases of the junction unmatched. The CDR3 DNA follows: TGTGCCAGCAGACAGGGGTGGAGCACAGATACGCAGTATTTT. Residues: CASRQGWSTDTQYF. Supplemented by reference TRBV2 and TRBJ2-3, the full variable domain reads EPEVTQTPSHQVTQMGQEVILRCVPISNHLYFYWYRQILGQKVEFLVSFYNNEISEKSEIFDDQFSVERPDGSNFTLKIRSTKLEDSAMYFCASRQGWSTDTQYFGPGTRLTVL.

The chain is built from TRBV10-3 and TRBJ1-4, with TRBD1 matching 7 bases. After removal of 10 bases from V and 2 bases from J, the junction contained 4 bases not matched to a gene. This CDR3 contains 13 residues. From germline, CDR1 is ENHRY and CDR2 SYGVKD. As DNA, the CDR3 is TGTGCCACCAGGGGGACGACTAATGAAAAACTGTTTTTT. Translation: CATRGTTNEKLFF.

V and J are TRBV2 and TRBJ1-3, with TRBD1 matching over 7 bases. Trimming removed 5 bases from V and 4 bases from J; junction bases left unmatched: 8. The CDR3 has 15 amino acids. CDR1 is SNHLY, CDR2 FYNNEI, per germline. This chain's CDR3 is CASSRRQGGGNTIYF. In nucleotides, the CDR3 is TGTGCCAGCAGTCGCCGACAGGGAGGCGGAAACACCATATATTTT. Full variable domain (missing parts from reference TRBV2 and TRBJ1-3): EPEVTQTPSHQVTQMGQEVILRCVPISNHLYFYWYRQILGQKVEFLVSFYNNEISEKSEIFDDQFSVERPDGSNFTLKIRSTKLEDSAMYFCASSRRQGGGNTIYFGEGSWLTVV.

This clone has only a few counts. The chain couples TRBV25-1 to TRBJ2-7; D uncertain. The CDR3 covers 14 residues. Germline CDR1 and CDR2: MGHDK and SYGVNS. V lost 4 bases and J lost 3, with 13 bases in between. CDR3 sequence reads: CASSASGIIYEQYF. The CDR3, as DNA: TGTGCCAGCAGTGCTAGTGGCATAATCTACGAGCAGTACTTC.